This T cell receptor beta chain comes out of a study of blood T cell repertoires in COVID-19. Study-level information: Samples of COVID-19 (acute and convalescent) were obtained from the United States, Italy and Spain.

Patients at the Seattle site were enrolled during active infection and followed longitudinally. Study processing details: Quantification of nucleated cells was approximated via reference gene primer amplification. TCRdb keeps only in-frame clones here, not all; method: immunoSEQ multiplex PCR. From that table come the V and J calls and clone size; the DNA was used to work out D and trimming. This table holds approximately 280,000 clones, roughly 84% found once. Germline loops: CDR1 MNHNS, CDR2 SASEGT. The CDR3 spans 13 residues. V dropped 2 bases and J dropped 5 bases, with 10 bases sitting between them. This clone has a handful of counts.

The rearrangement uses TRBV6-1 and TRBJ2-7; TRBD1 is a possible D gene (5 bases). This TCR was sampled from a human donor with COVID-19, enrolled during active disease. The donor label of this sample is uncertain. The sequencing sample was made of peripheral blood. Written as DNA, the CDR3 is TGTGCCAGCAGTGAACAGGGTGTCAACGAGCAGTACTTC. This translates into CASSEQGVNEQYF.